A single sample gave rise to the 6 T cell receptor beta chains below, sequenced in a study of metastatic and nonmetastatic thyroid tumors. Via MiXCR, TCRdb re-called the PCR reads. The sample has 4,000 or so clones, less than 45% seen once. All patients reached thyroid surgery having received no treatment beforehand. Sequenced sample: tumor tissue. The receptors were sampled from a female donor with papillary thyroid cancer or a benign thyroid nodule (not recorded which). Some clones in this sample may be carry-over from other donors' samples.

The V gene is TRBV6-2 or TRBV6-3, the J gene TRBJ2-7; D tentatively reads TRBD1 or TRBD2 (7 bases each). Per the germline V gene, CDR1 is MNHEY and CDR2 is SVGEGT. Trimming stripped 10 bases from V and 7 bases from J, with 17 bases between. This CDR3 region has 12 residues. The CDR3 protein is CATREGAREQYF. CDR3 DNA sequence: TGTGCCACCAGGGAGGGGGCGCGGGAGCAGTACTTC.

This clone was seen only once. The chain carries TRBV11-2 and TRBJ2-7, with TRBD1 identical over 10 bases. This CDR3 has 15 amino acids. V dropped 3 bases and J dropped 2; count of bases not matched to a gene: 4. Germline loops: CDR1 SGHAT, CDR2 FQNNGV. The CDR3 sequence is CASSFEGQGTYEQYF. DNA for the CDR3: TGTGCCAGCAGCTTTGAGGGACAGGGGACCTACGAGCAGTACTTC. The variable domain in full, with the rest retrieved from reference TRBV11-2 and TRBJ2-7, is EAGVAQSPRYKIIEKRQSVAFWCNPISGHATLYWYQQILGQGPKLLIQFQNNGVVDDSQLPKDRFSAERLKGVDSTLKIQPAKLEDSAVYLCASSFEGQGTYEQYFGPGTRLTVT.

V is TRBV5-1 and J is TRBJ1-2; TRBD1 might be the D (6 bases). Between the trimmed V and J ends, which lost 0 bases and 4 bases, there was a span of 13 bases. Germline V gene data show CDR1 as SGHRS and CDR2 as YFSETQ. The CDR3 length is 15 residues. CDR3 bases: TGCGCCAGCAGCTTGGACAGGGCGAGAAGCTATGGCTACACCTTC. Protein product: CASSLDRARSYGYTF.

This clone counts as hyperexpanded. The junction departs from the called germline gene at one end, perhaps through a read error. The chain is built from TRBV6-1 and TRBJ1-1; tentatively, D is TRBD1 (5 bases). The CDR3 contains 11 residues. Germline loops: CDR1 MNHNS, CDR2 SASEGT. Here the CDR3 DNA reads TGTGCCAGCAGAGAAGGGACGGTGGTGTTCTTT. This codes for CASREGTVVFF.

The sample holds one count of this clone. The CDR3 coding sequence is TGTGCCAGCAGCTTAGCACTAGCGGGAGTCAGGCCGTCCTACAATGAGCAGTTCTTC. It yields the protein CASSLALAGVRPSYNEQFF. The chain carries TRBV11-1 and TRBJ2-1, with TRBD2 identical over 11 bases. With V trimmed by 0 bases and J by 1 base, 8 bases remained unmatched. This CDR3 is built from 19 residues. CDR1 SGHAT and CDR2 FQDESV come from the germline V gene (reference sequence).

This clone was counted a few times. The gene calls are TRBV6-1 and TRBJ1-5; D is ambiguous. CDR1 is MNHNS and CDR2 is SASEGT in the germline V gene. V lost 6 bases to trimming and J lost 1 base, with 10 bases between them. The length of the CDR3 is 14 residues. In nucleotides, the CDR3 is TGTGCCAGCAGCACTAGCTTGAGCAATCAGCCCCAGCATTTT. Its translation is CASSTSLSNQPQHF.